This T cell receptor beta chain was recorded in a study of graft-versus-host responses after intestinal transplantation. The CDR3 covers 14 residues. CDR1 is LGHNA and CDR2 is YNFKEQ in the germline V gene. With V trimmed by 9 bases and J by 5 bases, 10 bases remained unmatched. Libraries were prepared by immunoSEQ multiplex PCR; TCRdb keeps only in-frame clonotypes and omits some of them. The table shows tens of thousands of clones, with around 90% occurring only once. Overall study findings and caveats: There was an association between peak levels of circulating GvH clones and early post-transplant HvG declines. GvH clones were identified in recipient marrow, with some first appearing in ileum or blood.

In regard to this clone: What it binds is unknown.

This chain uses TRBV4-2 with TRBJ1-1; TRBD1 matches 9 bases. This specimen consisted of unstimulated CD8+ T cells sorted from spleen or lymph node cells, obtained before transplant. The clonotype was recovered from a human donor who was the organ donor for an intestinal transplant. CDR3 sequence: CASSFGTGWTEAFF. CDR3 DNA sequence: TGTGCCAGTTCATTCGGGACAGGGTGGACTGAAGCTTTCTTT.